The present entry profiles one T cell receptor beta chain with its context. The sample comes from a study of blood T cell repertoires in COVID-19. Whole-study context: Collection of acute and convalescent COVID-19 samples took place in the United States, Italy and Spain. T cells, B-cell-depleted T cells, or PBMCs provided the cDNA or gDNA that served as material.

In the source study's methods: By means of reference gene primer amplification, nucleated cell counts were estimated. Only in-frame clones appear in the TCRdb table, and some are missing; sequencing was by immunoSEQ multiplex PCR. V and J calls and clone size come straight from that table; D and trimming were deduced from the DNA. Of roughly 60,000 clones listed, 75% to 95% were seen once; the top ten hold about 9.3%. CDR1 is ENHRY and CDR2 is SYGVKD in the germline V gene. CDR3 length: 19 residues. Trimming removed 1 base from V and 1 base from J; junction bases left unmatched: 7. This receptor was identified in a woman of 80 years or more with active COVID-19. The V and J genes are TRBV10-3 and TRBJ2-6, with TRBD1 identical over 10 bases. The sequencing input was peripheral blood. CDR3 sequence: CAISEFGGTGESGANVLTF. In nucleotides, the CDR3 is TGTGCCATCAGTGAGTTTGGGGGGACAGGGGAGTCTGGGGCCAACGTCCTGACTTTC.